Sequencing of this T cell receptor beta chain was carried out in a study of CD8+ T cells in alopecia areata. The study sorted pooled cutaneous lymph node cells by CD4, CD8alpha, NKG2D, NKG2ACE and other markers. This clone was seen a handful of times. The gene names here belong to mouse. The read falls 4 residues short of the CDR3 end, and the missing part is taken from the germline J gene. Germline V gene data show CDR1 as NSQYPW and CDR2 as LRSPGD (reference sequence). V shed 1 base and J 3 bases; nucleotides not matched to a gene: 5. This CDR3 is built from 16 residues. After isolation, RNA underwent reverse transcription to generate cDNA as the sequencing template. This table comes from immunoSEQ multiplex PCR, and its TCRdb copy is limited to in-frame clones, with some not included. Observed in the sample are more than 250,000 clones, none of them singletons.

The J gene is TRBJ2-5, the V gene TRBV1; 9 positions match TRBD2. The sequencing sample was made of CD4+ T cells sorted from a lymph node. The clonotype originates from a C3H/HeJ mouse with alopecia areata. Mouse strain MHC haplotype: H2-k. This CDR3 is CTCSAAGGGVQDTQYF. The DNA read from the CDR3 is TGCACCTGCAGTGCAGCTGGGGGGGGAGTTCAAGAC.